The clone carrying this TCR beta chain was seen once. The antigen is unknown. The data are from a study of CD8+CD57+ T cells in acquired aplastic anemia. Study-level findings and limits: There were fewer than 35 CD8+ CDR3 sequences that occurred in both patients and controls.

TCR beta VDJ and CDR3 profiles were obtained from a genomic DNA template. Each CDR3 protein gets one entry after TCRdb re-called the reads with MiXCR. Of a few hundred thousand distinct CDR3 sequences listed, roughly 50% are singletons. All sequencing subjects had displayed CD8+CD57+ cell expansion on flow cytometry. Sequenced material: sorted CD4+, CD8+, or CD8+CD57+ T cells (not recorded which) from PBMCs. This sequence was found in a human donor with aplastic anemia.

The CDR3 DNA reads TGCAGTGCTCCCAAGCGTGTTCGGGACAGGGCTAGGAATGAAAAACTGTTTTTT. Its protein is CSAPKRVRDRARNEKLFF. V usage is TRBV20-1 and J usage is TRBJ1-4, with 9 bases identical to TRBD1. CDR1 is DFQATT and CDR2 is SNEGSKA in the germline V gene (reference sequence). Trimming at V came to 5 bases and at J to 5 bases, leaving 18 bases not matched to a gene. The CDR3 has 18 residues.